These T cell receptor beta chains were read from a single sample in a study of T cell responses to AZD1222 COVID-19 vaccine. Method: immunoSEQ multiplex PCR; TCRdb's copy keeps in-frame clones and lacks some. Of about 120,000 clones in the sample, under 95% were seen once. Sequencing used peripheral blood, obtained 28 days after the second AZD1222 dose. These receptors all stem from an adult who received the AZD1222 COVID-19 vaccine. Each CDR3 is given with its conserved first and last residue. Clone size appears in some rows only: once, few, many, or a class for an expanded clone.

len: 15; abundance: .; j_gene: TRBJ2-7; v_gene: TRBV20-1; CDR3aa: CSASADGLADYEQYF
len: 15; abundance: .; j_gene: TRBJ2-5; v_gene: TRBV5-1; CDR3aa: CASSLDGTAQETQYF
len: 14; abundance: .; j_gene: TRBJ2-1; v_gene: TRBV29-1; CDR3aa: CSVEDGRGRDEQFF
len: 15; abundance: .; j_gene: TRBJ1-1; v_gene: TRBV11-2; CDR3aa: CASSLEEGAKTEAFF
len: 19; abundance: .; j_gene: TRBJ2-3; v_gene: TRBV7-9; CDR3aa: CASSLGLAGVDSSTDTQYF
len: 18; abundance: .; j_gene: TRBJ1-2; v_gene: TRBV5-1; CDR3aa: CASSPGGVSLPANYGYTF
len: 15; abundance: .; j_gene: TRBJ1-5; v_gene: TRBV6-5; CDR3aa: CASIITTGSNQPQHF
len: 15; abundance: .; j_gene: TRBJ1-6; v_gene: TRBV19; CDR3aa: CASSEGGQLNSPLHF
len: 16; abundance: .; j_gene: TRBJ2-7; v_gene: TRBV18; CDR3aa: CASSPTPWGEWNEQYF
len: 14; abundance: .; j_gene: TRBJ1-5; v_gene: TRBV7-4; CDR3aa: CASSSSSQGQPQHF
len: 16; abundance: .; j_gene: TRBJ1-2; v_gene: TRBV4-3; CDR3aa: CASSQDGGRGGSGYTF
len: 17; abundance: .; j_gene: TRBJ1-1; v_gene: TRBV5-5; CDR3aa: CASSLGIGAQGNTEAFF
len: 14; abundance: once; j_gene: TRBJ2-1; v_gene: TRBV15; CDR3aa: CATSPEGVSGEQFF
len: 13; abundance: .; j_gene: TRBJ2-3; v_gene: TRBV2; CDR3aa: CASTGTGAGTQYF
len: 14; abundance: .; j_gene: TRBJ2-1; v_gene: TRBV27; CDR3aa: CASRLAGQYNEQFF
len: 14; abundance: .; j_gene: TRBJ1-4; v_gene: TRBV10-1; CDR3aa: CASSDGSTNEKLFF
len: 15; abundance: .; j_gene: TRBJ1-4; v_gene: TRBV6-5; CDR3aa: CASSYQGREGEKLFF
len: 14; abundance: .; j_gene: TRBJ2-1; v_gene: TRBV27; CDR3aa: CASSFFLGQNEQFF
len: 14; abundance: .; j_gene: TRBJ2-7; v_gene: TRBV7-2; CDR3aa: CASSLTTGRGEQYF
len: 14; abundance: .; j_gene: TRBJ2-1; v_gene: TRBV5-1; CDR3aa: CASSLGTGGDEQFF
len: 14; abundance: .; j_gene: TRBJ1-5; v_gene: TRBV6-5; CDR3aa: CASSQAGLWQPQHF
len: 15; abundance: .; j_gene: TRBJ2-1; v_gene: TRBV5-1; CDR3aa: CASSHRGDTRNEQFF
len: 15; abundance: .; j_gene: TRBJ1-5; v_gene: TRBV5-1; CDR3aa: CASSLDSHSNQPQHF